The 5 T cell receptor beta chains listed next were all sequenced from one sample in a study of cytomegalovirus exposure and HLA in healthy donors. Amplification used 60 Vbeta primers and 13 Jbeta primers. Here immunoSEQ multiplex PCR was the method, and the copy in TCRdb shows in-frame clones only, minus some. The table lists around 100,000 clones, nearly 80% of them singletons. Sequencing was carried out using PBMCs. The receptors were gathered from a woman in her forties in good health and CMV-seropositive.

This chain connects TRBV7-9 to TRBJ2-7; the D gene is possibly TRBD1 (5 bases). The V end lost 0 bases, the J end lost 5 bases, and 14 bases lay between the germline ends. CDR1 and CDR2 (germline): SEHNR, FQNEAQ (reference sequence). The length of the CDR3 is 15 residues. Written as DNA, the CDR3 is TGTGCCAGCAGCTTAGCCGGGCAGGGTGCCCACGAGCAGTACTTC. Protein: CASSLAGQGAHEQYF.

The chain employs TRBV7-6 and TRBJ1-1; perhaps TRBD1 as D (5 bases). Germline lookup yields CDR1 SGHVS and CDR2 FNYEAQ. V lost 1 base and J lost 6, with 18 bases in between. The CDR3 consists of 16 residues. The CDR3 DNA reads TGTGCCAGCAGCTTAGGCCAGGGAGGGACGAGCGCTGAAGCTTTCTTT. It specifies CASSLGQGGTSAEAFF.

J is TRBJ2-5 and V is TRBV27, with 9 bases lining up with TRBD1. J lost 2 bases, V lost 4 bases, and 8 bases had no gene match. The CDR3 length is 16 residues. CDR1 is MNHEY and CDR2 is SMNVEV in the germline V gene (reference sequence). The CDR3 bases are TGTGCCAGCAGTTCAAGATCCGGGACAGGGCAAGAGACCCAGTACTTC. Amino acid sequence: CASSSRSGTGQETQYF.

The rearrangement uses TRBV28 and TRBJ1-2; TRBD1 matches at 7 bases. Germline assignment: CDR1 MDHEN and CDR2 SYDVKM. The CDR3 loop spans 14 amino acids. The V segment lost 6 bases and the J segment 4 bases; nucleotides outside the gene matches: 8. Here the CDR3 reads CASRSNTGAYGYTF. The CDR3 DNA sequence: TGTGCCAGCAGGTCTAATACAGGGGCCTATGGCTACACCTTC.

The chain links TRBV5-4 to TRBJ2-2, with 9 bases fitting TRBD1. Germline assignment: CDR1 SGHNT and CDR2 YYREEE (reference sequence). The CDR3 spans 16 residues. V was pared by 4 bases and J by 8 bases, with 12 bases of the junction left unmatched. Here the CDR3 reads CASSPPGQGSLGELFF. DNA for the CDR3: TGTGCCAGCAGCCCCCCGGGACAGGGTAGTTTAGGGGAGCTGTTTTTT.